Listed here are 19 T cell receptor beta chains from one sample, sequenced in a study of CD8 T cells in ankylosing spondylitis (dated by TCRdb to about 2017). Beyond this particular receptor, the publication reports: A TCR beta motif made up of eight highly homologous amino acid variants appeared to be characteristic of blood from ankylosing spondylitis patients.

Antigens for these TCRs are unknown. The library was prepared using 5' RACE. These reads were obtained on an Illumina HiSeq 2500. The raw public data were reprocessed by TCRdb itself: fastp quality trimming at Q25, MiXCR clonotype calling, in-frame beta chains only. Each CDR3 protein appears once, grouped with its most common genes and DNA. In this sample the table shows 250,000 to 350,000 distinct CDR3 sequences, 7.5% to 9% of which occur a single time. Clones ranked in the top ten supply about 14% of the sample. Material for sequencing was blood, either unsorted or a sorted T cell fraction (not recorded which). These receptors were taken from a male donor with ankylosing spondylitis.

This clonotype was detected only a few times. The chain has TRBV24-1 and TRBJ2-1; D is unclear. Trimming left V 5 bases short and J 10 bases short, with 14 bases between. Germline V gene lookup returns CDR1 KGHDR and CDR2 SFDVKD. The CDR3 spans 13 residues. Written as DNA, the CDR3 is TGTGCCACCAGTGGGGCATCCCACGGGGAGCAGTTCTTC. It translates to CATSGASHGEQFF.

In its sample, this clonotype was seen a few times. The chain recombines TRBV10-3 with TRBJ1-6; 7 positions match TRBD1. Germline V gene sequence: CDR1 ENHRY, CDR2 SYGVKD. V was clipped by 5 bases and J by 5 bases; unmatched bases: 3. The CDR3 sequence is 14 residues long. In nucleotides, the CDR3 is TGTGCCATCAGTACCGGGACAGATAATTCACCCCTCCACTTT. It yields the protein CAISTGTDNSPLHF.

This clonotype was found a few times. V gene TRBV24-1 combines with J gene TRBJ1-1, with D possibly being TRBD1 (5 bases). Germline V gene lookup returns CDR1 KGHDR and CDR2 SFDVKD. This CDR3 has 15 amino acids. V lost 0 bases, J lost 2 bases, and 9 bases lay in between. CDR3 in DNA: TGTGCCACCAGTGATTTGAGACAGCAAAACACTGAAGCTTTCTTT. It is translated as CATSDLRQQNTEAFF.

This chain connects TRBV7-3 to TRBJ2-1, with D unclear. V lost 4 bases, J lost 0 bases, and 10 bases lay in between. This CDR3 has 15 residues. Germline V CDR1 and CDR2: SGHTA, FQGTGA. In DNA form, the CDR3 reads TGTGCCAGCAGCTCCACTTTGAGCTCCTACAATGAGCAGTTCTTC. It yields the protein CASSSTLSSYNEQFF.

This clonotype was found a few times. V and J are TRBV5-1 and TRBJ2-5; possibly TRBD1 for D (6 bases). The germline V and J ends were trimmed by 7 bases and 7 bases, with 17 bases remaining between them. Per germline, CDR1 SGHRS and CDR2 YFSETQ. This CDR3 contains 13 residues. The CDR3 DNA is TGCGCCAGCTCCAGGGAGACAGGCGGGACCCAGTACTTC. Translation: CASSRETGGTQYF.

This clonotype was found a few times. The chain couples TRBV20-1 to TRBJ2-1, with unresolved D. The CDR3 length is 16 residues. V lost 0 bases and J lost 5, with 17 bases in between. Germline loops: CDR1 DFQATT, CDR2 SNEGSKA (reference sequence). The CDR3 reads CSARDLLAPHDNEQFF. The CDR3 DNA follows: TGCAGTGCTAGAGACCTTTTGGCCCCTCACGACAATGAGCAGTTCTTC.

The rearrangement uses TRBV7-2 and TRBJ2-2; the D gene is possibly TRBD1 (6 bases). The CDR3 extends over 16 amino acids. Germline assignment: CDR1 SGHTA and CDR2 FQGNSA. V dropped 5 bases and J dropped 4 bases, with 17 bases sitting between them. DNA of the CDR3: TGTGCCAGCAGCACCCGTACAGGGTCGGGCACCGGGGAGCTGTTTTTT. Its translation is CASSTRTGSGTGELFF.

This clonotype has at least ten counts. This chain links TRBV20-1 with TRBJ2-7; maybe TRBD2 (5 bases). Trimming pared 3 bases from V and 0 bases from J, leaving 6 bases between. Germline V gene data show CDR1 as DFQATT and CDR2 as SNEGSKA (reference sequence). The CDR3 is 12 residues long. Here the CDR3 DNA reads TGCAGTGCTAGCGGGGACTCCTACGAGCAGTACTTC. It specifies CSASGDSYEQYF.

This clonotype was counted only a few times. The chain employs TRBV28 and TRBJ1-1; D remains unclear. This CDR3 is built from 13 residues. V gave up 7 bases and J gave up 4 bases, with 13 bases separating them. Germline CDR1 reads MDHEN; CDR2 reads SYDVKM. CDR3 sequence (DNA): TGTGCCAGCACCAACCCCCGGGCCACTGAAGCTTTCTTT. Translating it yields CASTNPRATEAFF.

J is TRBJ1-1 and V is TRBV5-1; no definite D call. CDR3 size: 17 residues. Germline CDR1 is SGHRS and CDR2 is YFSETQ. With 0 bases removed from V and 5 bases from J, the gap between germline ends came to 20 bases. The CDR3 here is CASSLASSPGRGTEAFF. The DNA of the CDR3 is TGCGCCAGCAGCTTGGCCTCCAGTCCGGGCCGAGGTACTGAAGCTTTCTTT.

The chain carries TRBV20-1 and TRBJ2-7; TRBD2 aligns across 9 bases. The CDR3 runs 15 residues. Trimming removed 5 bases from V and 2 bases from J; junction bases left unmatched: 10. Germline CDR1 and CDR2: DFQATT and SNEGSKA (reference sequence). This CDR3 reads CSAPHSGRDPYEQYF. CDR3 bases: TGCAGTGCTCCCCATAGCGGGAGAGACCCCTACGAGCAGTACTTC.

This clonotype has a count of ten or more. The chain is built from TRBV24-1 and TRBJ2-7; tentative D call: TRBD2 (5 bases). Trimming cost V 9 bases and J 3 bases, with 11 bases left between them. The CDR3 runs to 12 residues. Germline V CDR1 and CDR2: KGHDR, SFDVKD. The CDR3 DNA sequence: TGTGCCACCGGTGGCGGAGGCTACGAGCAGTACTTC. Residues: CATGGGGYEQYF.

This clonotype was detected a few times. The V call is TRBV12-3 or TRBV12-4, the J call TRBJ2-5; D possibly corresponds to TRBD1 (6 bases). V shed 6 bases and J shed 3 bases, with 20 bases lying between them. The CDR3 runs 16 residues. The CDR3 spells CASSRHRYPGEETQYF. CDR3 nucleotide sequence: TGTGCCAGCAGCCGTCATCGGTACCCAGGGGAAGAGACCCAGTACTTC.

The V call is TRBV20-1, the J call TRBJ1-5; 7 positions match TRBD1. The V segment lost 1 base and the J segment 2 bases; nucleotides outside the gene matches: 8. The V gene's germline CDR1 is DFQATT and CDR2 SNEGSKA (reference sequence). The CDR3 sequence is 16 residues long. The CDR3, as DNA: TGCAGTGCTAGAGGAAGAACAGGGGCGGGCAATCAGCCCCAGCATTTT. Protein sequence: CSARGRTGAGNQPQHF.

This clonotype was observed at least ten times. This chain uses TRBV5-1 with TRBJ2-1; TRBD2 matches 11 bases. Trimming at V came to 0 bases and at J to 7 bases, leaving 6 bases not matched to a gene. Germline assignment: CDR1 SGHRS and CDR2 YFSETQ. CDR3 length: 16 residues. The CDR3 region is CASSLVAGGPSNEQFF. The CDR3, as DNA: TGCGCCAGCAGCTTGGTAGCGGGAGGGCCGAGTAATGAGCAGTTCTTC. Using reference TRBV5-1 and TRBJ2-1 for the parts outside the CDR3, the full variable domain is KAGVTQTPRYLIKTRGQQVTLSCSPISGHRSVSWYQQTPGQGLQFLFEYFSETQRNKGNFPGRFSGRQFSNSRSEMNVSTLELGDSALYLCASSLVAGGPSNEQFFGPGTRLTVL.

This clonotype was seen ten or more times. The chain couples TRBV20-1 to TRBJ1-5; perhaps TRBD1 as D (6 bases). The CDR3 contains 12 residues. V shed 6 bases and J shed 2 bases, with 8 bases lying between them. Germline CDR1 DFQATT, CDR2 SNEGSKA (reference sequence). The CDR3 bases are TGCAGTGCGTCAGGGGGCAATCAGCCCCAGCATTTT. It specifies CSASGGNQPQHF.

Only a few counts were recorded for this clonotype. The rearrangement uses TRBV20-1 and TRBJ1-1; unclear D gene. The CDR3 is 14 residues long. The V gene's germline CDR1 is DFQATT and CDR2 SNEGSKA (reference sequence). V lost 5 bases, J lost 3 bases, and 16 bases lay in between. Here the CDR3 DNA reads TGCAGTGCTGCGGCCATTCCTTGGGACACTGAAGCTTTCTTT. This sequence encodes CSAAAIPWDTEAFF.

This clonotype was detected a few times. CDR3 region: CSAILTGRNIQYF. CDR3 nucleotide sequence: TGCAGTGCGATCCTAACAGGGAGGAACATTCAGTACTTC. The chain uses TRBV20-1 and TRBJ2-4; either TRBD1 or TRBD2 may supply D (6 bases each). V dropped 6 bases and J dropped 7 bases, with 16 bases sitting between them. This CDR3 spans 13 amino acids. Germline V gene sequence: CDR1 DFQATT, CDR2 SNEGSKA (reference sequence).

This clonotype has more than one count but fewer than ten. The J gene is TRBJ2-7, the V gene TRBV12-3 or TRBV12-4, with D perhaps matching TRBD2 (6 bases). This CDR3 has 14 amino acids. The V end was cut by 3 bases, the J end by 7 bases, with 16 bases between. CDR3 nucleotide sequence: TGTGCCAGCAGTTTGCAGAGGGAGGATGGGGAGCAGTACTTC. Protein product: CASSLQREDGEQYF.